The following is a T cell receptor (beta chain) sequence with its context. These data are taken from a study of ipilimumab plus nivolumab after autologous stem cell transplantation. At the level of the study: Patients received a median of roughly five ipilimumab and 8 nivolumab doses. Myeloma patients were high-risk transplant-naive or relapsed within 3 years of first autologous transplant.

V was shortened by 0 bases and J by 7 bases, with 13 bases between the two germline ends. The CDR3 covers 14 residues. CDR1 is SGDLS, CDR2 YYNGEE, per germline. Ipilimumab, 1 mg/kg, started 14 to 28 days after autologous transplant. Through week 26, nivolumab 3 mg/kg IV was given weeks 1, 4, 7, 10, then biweekly. Profiling relied on immunoSEQ multiplex PCR, and the TCRdb table lists in-frame clones only, not all of them. The sample consists of some 3,000 clones, around 80% of them appearing once. This receptor was identified in a male donor with multiple myeloma. J is TRBJ2-5 and V is TRBV9; possible D gene TRBD1, 5 bases. The sequenced sample was PBMCs, obtained in a trial of ipilimumab plus nivolumab as post-transplant consolidation. As DNA, the CDR3 is TGTGCCAGCAGCGTAGAGGGGATGTGGGGGACCCAGTACTTC. This sequence encodes CASSVEGMWGTQYF.